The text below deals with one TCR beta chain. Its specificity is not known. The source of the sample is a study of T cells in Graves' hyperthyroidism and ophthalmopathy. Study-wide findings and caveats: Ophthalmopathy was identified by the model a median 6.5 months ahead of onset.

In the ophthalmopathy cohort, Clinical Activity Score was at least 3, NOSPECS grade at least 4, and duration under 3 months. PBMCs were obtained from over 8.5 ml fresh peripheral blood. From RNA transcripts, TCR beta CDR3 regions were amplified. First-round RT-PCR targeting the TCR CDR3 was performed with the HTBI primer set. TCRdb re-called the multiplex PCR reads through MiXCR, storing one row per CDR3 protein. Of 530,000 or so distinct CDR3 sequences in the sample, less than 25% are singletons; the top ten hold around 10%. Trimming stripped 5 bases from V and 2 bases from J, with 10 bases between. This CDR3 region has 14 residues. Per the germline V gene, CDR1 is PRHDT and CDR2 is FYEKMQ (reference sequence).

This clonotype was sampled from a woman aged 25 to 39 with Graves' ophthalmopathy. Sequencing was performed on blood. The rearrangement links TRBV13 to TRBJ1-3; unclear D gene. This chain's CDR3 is CASSPRGAGNTIYF. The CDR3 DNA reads TGTGCCAGCAGCCCTCGTGGGGCTGGAAACACCATATATTTT.